Shown below are 28 T cell receptor beta chains from a single sample sequenced in a study of cytomegalovirus exposure and HLA in healthy donors. Only in-frame clones appear in the TCRdb table, and some are missing; sequencing was by immunoSEQ multiplex PCR. The sample shows some 200,000 clones, about 89% of them seen only once. The sample taken for sequencing was PBMCs. Every receptor here comes from a man younger than 40 in good health and CMV-seropositive.

The chain links TRBV6-4 to TRBJ2-1, with D unclear. CDR3 length: 14 amino acids. V was cut by 5 bases and J by 5 bases, with 13 bases left in between. The germline gives CDR1 MRHNA, CDR2 SNTAGT. CDR3 in amino acids: CASSPSGLNNEQFF. CDR3 nucleotides: TGTGCCAGCAGTCCTAGTGGGCTTAACAATGAGCAGTTCTTC.

This clone was seen only once. The chain employs TRBV25-1 and TRBJ1-1, with TRBD1 as a possible D gene (6 bases). The germline V gene has CDR1 MGHDK and CDR2 SYGVNS. The CDR3 covers 14 residues. Trimming took 6 bases from V and 4 from J, leaving 15 bases between them. The CDR3 sequence: CASRRGGGFTEAFF. The DNA for the CDR3 is TGTGCCAGCAGAAGGGGAGGGGGATTCACTGAAGCTTTCTTT.

This chain connects TRBV11-2 to TRBJ1-6, with unresolved D. Germline loops: CDR1 SGHAT, CDR2 FQNNGV. The CDR3 has 14 residues. Deletions cut 2 bases from V and 0 bases from J, with 2 bases between. In nucleotides, the CDR3 is TGTGCCAGCAGCTTAAGCTCCTATAATTCACCCCTCCACTTT. It is translated as CASSLSSYNSPLHF.

The rearrangement joins TRBV6-6 to TRBJ1-4, with 8 positions matching TRBD1. CDR3 length: 16 amino acids. Germline assignment: CDR1 MNHNY and CDR2 SVGAGI (reference sequence). With 0 bases clipped from V and 4 bases from J, the junction kept 4 bases outside the gene matches. The CDR3 DNA reads as TGTGCCAGCAGTTACTCCGGGACAGGATATAATGAAAAACTGTTTTTT. Translation: CASSYSGTGYNEKLFF.

The gene calls are TRBV29-1 and TRBJ1-1; D uncertain. V was clipped by 4 bases and J by 2 bases, with 8 bases between them. In germline, CDR1 is SQVTM, CDR2 ANQGSEA. CDR3 size: 12 residues. CDR3 protein: CSVGGINTEAFF. The CDR3 DNA is TGCAGCGTTGGAGGGATAAACACTGAAGCTTTCTTT.

The chain links TRBV19 to TRBJ2-7, with D perhaps matching TRBD2 (6 bases). V was pared by 5 bases and J by 7 bases, with 21 bases between. Germline assignment: CDR1 LNHDA and CDR2 SQIVND (reference sequence). The CDR3 sequence is 15 residues long. The DNA of the CDR3 is TGTGCCAGTAGTGCCACGGGACTTACGATGAGGGAGCAGTACTTC. Translated: CASSATGLTMREQYF.

J is TRBJ2-3 and V is TRBV2; a possible D gene is TRBD2 (5 bases). This CDR3 spans 16 amino acids. With 4 bases removed from V and 4 bases from J, the gap between germline ends came to 18 bases. Germline loops: CDR1 SNHLY, CDR2 FYNNEI. The CDR3 bases are TGTGCCAGCAGTGCCCTTGCGACTATTTTCCCAGATACGCAGTATTTT. Translating gives CASSALATIFPDTQYF.

This clone was recorded a few times. The chain has TRBV7-2 and TRBJ2-6; D gene ambiguous. The germline V gene encodes CDR1 SGHTA and CDR2 FQGNSA. The CDR3 is 15 amino acids. V lost 2 bases to trimming and J lost 0 bases, with 5 bases between them. CDR3 in amino acids: CASSLQPSGANVLTF. CDR3 nucleotide sequence: TGTGCCAGCAGCTTACAGCCCTCTGGGGCCAACGTCCTGACTTTC.

This chain connects TRBV11-2 to TRBJ2-7; tentative D call: TRBD2 (5 bases). Per germline, CDR1 SGHAT and CDR2 FQNNGV. V dropped 1 base and J dropped 2 bases, with 9 bases sitting between them. The CDR3 spans 14 residues. CDR3 in amino acids: CASSLGASTYEQYF. The CDR3 DNA follows: TGTGCCAGCAGCTTAGGGGCTAGCACCTACGAGCAGTACTTC.

The rearrangement uses TRBV9 and TRBJ2-7; tentative D call: TRBD1 (5 bases). This CDR3 region has 14 residues. The V end was cut by 0 bases, the J end by 5 bases, with 12 bases between. Germline V gene data show CDR1 as SGDLS and CDR2 as YYNGEE. The CDR3 here is CASSVGGRSDEQYF. CDR3 nucleotide sequence: TGTGCCAGCAGCGTAGGGGGCAGGAGCGACGAGCAGTACTTC.

The J gene is TRBJ2-2, the V gene TRBV5-1, with D hard to call. Trimming removed 4 bases at V and 7 bases at J, with 8 bases between. CDR1 and CDR2 (germline): SGHRS, YFSETQ. The CDR3 has 12 residues. Here the CDR3 DNA reads TGCGCCAGCAGCCCCCCTGGCGGGGAGCTGTTTTTT. Protein: CASSPPGGELFF. The full variable domain, its missing parts supplied by reference TRBV5-1 and TRBJ2-2, is KAGVTQTPRYLIKTRGQQVTLSCSPISGHRSVSWYQQTPGQGLQFLFEYFSETQRNKGNFPGRFSGRQFSNSRSEMNVSTLELGDSALYLCASSPPGGELFFGEGSRLTVL.

The chain has TRBV7-6 and TRBJ2-7; D is uncertain. The germline V gene encodes CDR1 SGHVS and CDR2 FNYEAQ. The germline V and J ends were trimmed by 6 bases and 0 bases, with 12 bases remaining between them. The CDR3 length is 14 residues. The DNA of the CDR3 is TGTGCCAGCAGTCATCACCAGAGCTCCTACGAGCAGTACTTC. Translated, it gives CASSHHQSSYEQYF.

The chain joins TRBV9 to TRBJ2-3; 10 bases map to TRBD1. The germline gives CDR1 SGDLS, CDR2 YYNGEE. CDR3 size: 14 residues. The V gene end was trimmed by 4 bases and the J gene end by 4 bases; junction bases not matched to a gene: 3. The CDR3 DNA is TGTGCCAGCAGCACAGGACAGGGGGCAGATACGCAGTATTTT. It yields the protein CASSTGQGADTQYF.

The gene calls are TRBV18 and TRBJ2-3; D is undetermined. The CDR3 sequence is 14 residues long. The V end lost 6 bases, the J end lost 2 bases, and 12 bases lay between the germline ends. Germline CDR1 reads KGHSH; CDR2 reads LQKENI. The CDR3 reads CASSPRRNTDTQYF. CDR3 in DNA: TGTGCCAGCTCCCCCCGGCGGAACACAGATACGCAGTATTTT.

The rearrangement joins TRBV27 to TRBJ2-7, with D tentatively TRBD2 (5 bases). The CDR3 is 15 residues long. The germline gives CDR1 MNHEY, CDR2 SMNVEV (reference sequence). Trimming cost V 6 bases and J 2 bases, with 17 bases left between them. The CDR3 nucleotides read TGTGCCAGCAGCCCGGGGAATCCCACAGCCTACGAGCAGTACTTC. This codes for CASSPGNPTAYEQYF.

This clone occurred once. This chain uses TRBV29-1 with TRBJ2-3; D is perhaps TRBD2 (6 bases). CDR3 size: 14 residues. Germline V gene data show CDR1 as SQVTM and CDR2 as ANQGSEA. V was trimmed by 6 bases and J by 3 bases, leaving 16 bases between them. The CDR3 DNA sequence: TGCAGCGTCAAGGATGCGGAGGGGACAGATACGCAGTATTTT. The encoded protein is CSVKDAEGTDTQYF.

This clone has more than one count but fewer than ten. This chain joins TRBV6-5 and TRBJ2-1; 11 nucleotides line up with TRBD1. Germline CDR1 and CDR2: MNHEY and SVGAGI. The length of the CDR3 is 15 residues. V dropped 5 bases and J dropped 7; count of bases not matched to a gene: 7. CDR3 sequence: CASSMDRGQGNEQFF. The CDR3 DNA reads as TGTGCCAGCAGTATGGACAGGGGGCAGGGAAATGAGCAGTTCTTC.

The chain recombines TRBV27 with TRBJ1-1, with no clear D. Germline V lookup: CDR1 MNHEY, CDR2 SMNVEV (reference sequence). The CDR3 is 11 amino acids. Trimming took 8 bases from V and 8 from J, leaving 12 bases between them. CDR3 loop: CASLGGPEAFF. CDR3 bases: TGTGCCAGCCTCGGCGGCCCCGAAGCTTTCTTT.

As DNA, the CDR3 is TGCGCCAGCACCTCGGGACAGGGAAGAGAAAAACTGTTTTTT. It encodes CASTSGQGREKLFF. The chain joins TRBV5-1 to TRBJ1-4; 9 bases match TRBD1. The CDR3 has 14 residues. V trimming: 6 bases; J trimming: 8 bases; junction bases outside the gene matches: 8. From germline, CDR1 is SGHRS and CDR2 YFSETQ.

The CDR3 region is CASSQGAFEKLFF. CDR3 DNA: TGCGCCAGCAGCCAGGGTGCTTTTGAAAAACTGTTTTTT. This chain uses TRBV4-1 with TRBJ1-4; unclear D gene. This CDR3 has 13 amino acids. Germline lookup yields CDR1 MGHRA and CDR2 YSYEKL. V was pared by 3 bases and J by 7 bases, with 9 bases between.

This sequence joins TRBV5-4 and TRBJ2-5; 7 bases line up with TRBD1. CDR1 is SGHNT and CDR2 is YYREEE in the germline V gene (reference sequence). CDR3 length: 15 amino acids. V was pared by 3 bases and J by 5 bases, with 10 bases of the junction left unmatched. Written as DNA, the CDR3 is TGTGCCAGCAGCTCGCCAAAGGGGGCCATGGAGACCCAGTACTTC. Amino acids: CASSSPKGAMETQYF.

The V call is TRBV29-1, the J call TRBJ2-7; either TRBD1 or TRBD2 may fit D (5 bases each). Germline lookup yields CDR1 SQVTM and CDR2 ANQGSEA. The V end lost 4 bases, the J end lost 0 bases, and 7 bases lay between the germline ends. CDR3 length equals 12 residues. The CDR3 region is CSVGGASYEQYF. The DNA for the CDR3 is TGCAGCGTTGGAGGGGCCTCCTACGAGCAGTACTTC.

The V call is TRBV7-6, the J call TRBJ1-1, with 8 bases fitting TRBD1. The CDR3 runs to 14 residues. Germline V gene data show CDR1 as SGHVS and CDR2 as FNYEAQ. Trimming removed 1 base from V and 4 bases from J; junction bases left unmatched: 2. CDR3 protein: CASSLGQGATEAFF. In DNA, the CDR3 is TGTGCCAGCAGCTTAGGGCAGGGGGCCACTGAAGCTTTCTTT.

CDR3 sequence (DNA): TGCGCCAGCAGCTTGAGGGGCATGAACACTGAAGCTTTCTTT. Translated, it gives CASSLRGMNTEAFF. V usage is TRBV5-1 and J usage is TRBJ1-1, with D possibly TRBD1 on 5 matching bases. Germline V gene sequence: CDR1 SGHRS, CDR2 YFSETQ. V lost 1 base to trimming and J lost 0 bases, with 7 bases between them. The CDR3 spans 14 residues.

The V gene is TRBV27, the J gene TRBJ1-2; 9 nucleotides match TRBD1. This CDR3 comprises 12 residues. With V trimmed by 6 bases and J by 6 bases, 2 bases remained unmatched. Germline V lookup: CDR1 MNHEY, CDR2 SMNVEV (reference sequence). Written as DNA, the CDR3 is TGTGCCAGCAGGACAGGGGGTCATGGCTACACCTTC. Translated: CASRTGGHGYTF.

V is TRBV5-8 and J is TRBJ1-2, with unresolved D. Trimming removed 0 bases from V and 0 bases from J, with 6 bases in between. The CDR3 covers 14 residues. Germline V gene sequence: CDR1 SGHTS, CDR2 YDEGEE. This CDR3 is CASSLDITNYGYTF. In DNA, the CDR3 is TGTGCCAGCAGCTTGGATATCACTAACTATGGCTACACCTTC. Full variable domain (outside the CDR3, taken from reference TRBV5-8 and TRBJ1-2): EAGVTQSPTHLIKTRGQQATLRCSPISGHTSVYWYQQALGLGLQFLLWYDEGEERNRGNFPPRFSGRQFPNYSSELNVNALELEDSALYLCASSLDITNYGYTFGSGTRLTVV.

V usage is TRBV7-2 and J usage is TRBJ1-5, with 7 bases lining up with TRBD1. The germline CDR1 and CDR2 sequences are SGHTA and FQGNSA. V trimming: 5 bases; J trimming: 4 bases; junction bases outside the gene matches: 2. The CDR3 length is 13 residues. In DNA form, the CDR3 reads TGTGCCAGCAGCGTACAGGGGAATCAGCCCCAGCATTTT. Translated, it gives CASSVQGNQPQHF. Using reference TRBV7-2 and TRBJ1-5 for the parts outside the CDR3, the full variable domain is GAGVSQSPSNKVTEKGKDVELRCDPISGHTALYWYRQSLGQGLEFLIYFQGNSAPDKSGLPSDRFSAERTGGSVSTLTIQRTQQEDSAVYLCASSVQGNQPQHFGDGTRLSIL.

The V gene is TRBV4-1, the J gene TRBJ2-7, with 8 nucleotides matching TRBD2. Germline V gene lookup returns CDR1 MGHRA and CDR2 YSYEKL. The V and J ends lost 4 bases and 4 bases, in that order; junction bases with no gene match: 9. The CDR3 has 15 amino acids. CDR3 protein: CASSRTLAVNYEQYF. CDR3 DNA: TGCGCCAGCAGCCGAACACTAGCGGTAAATTACGAGCAGTACTTC.